This paragraph reports one T cell receptor beta chain. The V gene's germline CDR1 is SGHNT and CDR2 YYREEE (reference sequence). V lost 5 bases and J 4 bases, leaving 15 bases between the germline ends. The CDR3 runs 14 residues. In the authors' methods: Nucleated cell counts were estimated from reference gene primer amplification. This table comes from immunoSEQ multiplex PCR, and its TCRdb copy is limited to in-frame clones, with some not included. That table furnishes V, J and clone size, whereas the DNA furnished D and trimming. Here the sample spans 350,000 to 400,000 clones, about 90% being singletons. This sample was taken from a study of blood T cell repertoires in COVID-19. Recruits, aged roughly 18 to 95 years, lived in 20 to 30 US areas. Cohorts were based on clinical histories the participants reported. The recovered donors of Cohort 3 showed two negative PCRs, clearance, or symptom resolution.

The chain uses TRBV5-4 and TRBJ2-5; D might be TRBD1 (6 bases). Sequenced sample: PBMCs or T cells enriched from blood (not recorded which). The sequence was obtained from a woman aged 25 to 39 who had recovered from COVID-19. CDR3: CASRQQGSIETQYF. The CDR3 region has the DNA TGTGCCAGCAGACAACAGGGATCAATAGAGACCCAGTACTTC.